Listed below are T cell receptor beta chains from one sample, sequenced in a study of immunodeficiency. Assay used: immunoSEQ multiplex PCR; TCRdb lists only in-frame clones, some missing. The table has a few thousand clones, more than 75% seen once; the top ten hold about 4.5%. Material: CD4+ T cells from blood. The source of these receptors is a human donor in good health. Each CDR3 is given without its conserved first and last residue. Fields, in order: V gene, J gene, clone size, CDR3 protein. Size values are once, few and many counts, or a class for expanded clones, and some rows have none.

>TRBV5-1|TRBJ2-5|.
ASSLVGLGSETQY
>TRBV18|TRBJ2-3|once
ASSQTDSTDTQY
>TRBV14|TRBJ1-2|.
ASSQAINYGYT
>TRBV6-5|TRBJ1-2|few
ASSRGQGYGYT
>TRBV28|TRBJ1-6|.
ASSGSLYNSPLH
>TRBV12-5|TRBJ2-7|.
ASSWGRRNTYEQY
>TRBV6-5|TRBJ2-5|.
ASTRRLGETQY
>TRBV9|TRBJ1-2|.
ASNGPSQSDGYT
>TRBV14|TRBJ1-2|.
ASRPPGDYGYT
>TRBV7-2|TRBJ2-3|.
ASSLDQVPDTQY
>TRBV18|TRBJ2-3|.
ASSPPSSTDTQY
>TRBV6-5|TRBJ2-6|.
ASSTGRSGANVLT
>TRBV5-1|TRBJ1-4|.
ASTHRGQGEKLF
>TRBV20-1|TRBJ1-2|.
SARDWDGYT
>TRBV6-6|TRBJ2-1|.
ASSSRAGVNEQF
>TRBV7-9|TRBJ1-2|few
ASSLGGSRGGGYT
>TRBV29-1|TRBJ1-3|.
SVAKEGFLLGDTIY
>TRBV27|TRBJ2-4|.
ASSSTQLAQNIQY
>TRBV11-3|TRBJ2-1|.
ASSPGLAGSYNEQF
>TRBV6-4|TRBJ2-2|.
ASSTNTGELF
>TRBV4-1|TRBJ1-1|.
ASIAGTEAF
>TRBV5-8|TRBJ1-6|.
ASSPTGSYNSPLH
>TRBV10-3|TRBJ2-1|once
AISEDRVAF
>TRBV6-5|TRBJ2-5|.
ASGTSQETQY
>TRBV5-6|TRBJ2-5|.
ASSFYTSGGSETQY
>TRBV7-3|TRBJ2-7|.
ASSLNGADSYEQY
>TRBV15|TRBJ1-1|.
ATSSRTGGTEAF
>TRBV10-1|TRBJ2-7|.
ASNGKLREGSYEQY
>TRBV7-3|TRBJ2-3|.
ASSTTGPGGTDTQY
>TRBV29-1|TRBJ2-5|.
SVGRAGVETQY
>TRBV5-1|TRBJ2-2|.
ASSLVQMAGELF
>TRBV2|TRBJ1-5|few
ASKGQVNQPQH
>TRBV11-3|TRBJ1-3|.
ASSSGDGNTIY
>TRBV18|TRBJ1-1|.
ASSWGDGTEAF
>TRBV7-9|TRBJ1-1|.
ASSLGSGGSEAF
>TRBV5-1|TRBJ2-7|.
ASSLLMGPYEQY
>TRBV6-1|TRBJ2-1|once
ASSDGTSGRGSSYNEQF
>TRBV19|TRBJ1-2|.
ASSIETSNYGYT
>TRBV5-4|TRBJ2-2|.
ASSRTGSTGELF
>TRBV9|TRBJ2-4|.
ASSPHGTSGNKNIQY
>TRBV6-1|TRBJ1-3|.
ASSEDPARNTIY
>TRBV7-9|TRBJ2-7|.
ASSLGSPSGLTYEQY
>TRBV6-1|TRBJ2-4|.
ASSEAGGKNIQY